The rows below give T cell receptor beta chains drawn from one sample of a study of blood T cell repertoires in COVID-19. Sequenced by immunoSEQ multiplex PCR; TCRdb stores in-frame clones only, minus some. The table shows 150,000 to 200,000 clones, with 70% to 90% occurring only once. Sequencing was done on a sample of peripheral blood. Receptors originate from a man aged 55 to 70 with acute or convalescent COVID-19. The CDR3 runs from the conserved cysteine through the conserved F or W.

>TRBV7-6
CASSPGIFATNEKLFF
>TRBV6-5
CASSSYRGAYEQYF
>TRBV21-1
CASSKEEGRKEYEQYF
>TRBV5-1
CASSFWGQKNREQETQYF
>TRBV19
CASSNVVLAFYNEQFF
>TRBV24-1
CATSDPRTGGNEQFF
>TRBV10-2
CASSESGRNTEAFF
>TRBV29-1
CSVFGGGYTEAFF
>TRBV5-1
CASSLSLADHPYEQYF
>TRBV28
CATIWATGQPQHF
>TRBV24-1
CATSDSSLAGIYNEQFF
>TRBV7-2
CASSFPGGTEAFF
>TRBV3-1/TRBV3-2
CASSLAGEWTGELFF
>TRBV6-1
CASSEGQGAREQYF
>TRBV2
CASSDGTYEQYF
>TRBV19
CASSTLDRAIDSNQPQHF
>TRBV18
CASSLTPGQGARGNQPQHF
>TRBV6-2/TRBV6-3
CASSPLARQETQYF
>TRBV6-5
CASSYSGEGFTGELFF
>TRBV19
CASSPETSGDEQFF
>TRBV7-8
CASSLTGQGYNEQFF
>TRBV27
CASSPQGEESYTF
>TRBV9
CASSAASGGSYEQYF
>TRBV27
CASANQGVWGIEKLFF
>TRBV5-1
CASSLASRDREQFF
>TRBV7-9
CASSLETGGIGELFF
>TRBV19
CASSAGLLGNPYEQYF
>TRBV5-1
CASSPLPAGHILRGQYF
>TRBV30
CAWSPDRIYYGYTF